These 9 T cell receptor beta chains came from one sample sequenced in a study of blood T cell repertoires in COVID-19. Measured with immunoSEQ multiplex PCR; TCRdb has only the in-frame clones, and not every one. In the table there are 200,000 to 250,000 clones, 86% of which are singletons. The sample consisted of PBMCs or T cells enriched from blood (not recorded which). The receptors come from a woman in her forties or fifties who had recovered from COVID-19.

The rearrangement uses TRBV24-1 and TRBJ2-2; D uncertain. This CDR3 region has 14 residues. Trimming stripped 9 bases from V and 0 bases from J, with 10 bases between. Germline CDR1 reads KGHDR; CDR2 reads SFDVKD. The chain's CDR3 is CATGPSANTGELFF. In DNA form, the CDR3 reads TGTGCCACCGGTCCAAGCGCGAACACCGGGGAGCTGTTTTTT.

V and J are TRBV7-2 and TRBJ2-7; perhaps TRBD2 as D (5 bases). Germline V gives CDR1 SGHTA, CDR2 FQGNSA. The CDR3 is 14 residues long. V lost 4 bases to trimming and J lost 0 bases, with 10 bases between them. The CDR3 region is CASSSDYSSYEQYF. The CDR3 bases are TGTGCCAGCAGCTCTGACTATAGCTCCTACGAGCAGTACTTC.

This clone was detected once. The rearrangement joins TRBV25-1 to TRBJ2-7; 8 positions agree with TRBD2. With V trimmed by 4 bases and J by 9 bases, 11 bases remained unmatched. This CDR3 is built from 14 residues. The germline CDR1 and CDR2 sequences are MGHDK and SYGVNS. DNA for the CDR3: TGTGCCAGCAGTGTCCTCGGGGGGGAAGAGGTGCAGTACTTC. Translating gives CASSVLGGEEVQYF.

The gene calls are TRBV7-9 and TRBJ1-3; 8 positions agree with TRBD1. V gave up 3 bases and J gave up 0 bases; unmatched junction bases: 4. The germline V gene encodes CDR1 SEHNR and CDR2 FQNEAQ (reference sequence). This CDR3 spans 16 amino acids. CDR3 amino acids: CASSFLTGGSGNTIYF. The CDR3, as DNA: TGTGCCAGCAGCTTTCTTACAGGGGGCTCTGGAAACACCATATATTTT.

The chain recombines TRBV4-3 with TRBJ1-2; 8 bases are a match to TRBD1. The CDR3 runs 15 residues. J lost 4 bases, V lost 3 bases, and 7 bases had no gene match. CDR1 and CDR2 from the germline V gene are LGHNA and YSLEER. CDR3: CASSHQTGAGYGYTF. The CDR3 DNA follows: TGCGCCAGCAGCCATCAGACAGGGGCGGGCTATGGCTACACCTTC.

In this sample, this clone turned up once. The CDR3 DNA is TGTGCCAGCAGCGCCGGACAGGGCTACAATGAGCAGTTCTTC. Protein: CASSAGQGYNEQFF. The rearrangement joins TRBV7-2 to TRBJ2-1; TRBD1 matches 8 bases. The V gene's germline CDR1 is SGHTA and CDR2 FQGNSA. The CDR3 totals 14 residues. Unmatched junction bases numbered 3, after V lost 5 bases and J lost 3 bases.

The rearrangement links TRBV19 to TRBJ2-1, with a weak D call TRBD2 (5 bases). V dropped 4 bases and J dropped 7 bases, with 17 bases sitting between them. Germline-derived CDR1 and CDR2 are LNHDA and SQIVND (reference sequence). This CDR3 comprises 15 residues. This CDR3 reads CASSNAEVLRNEQFF. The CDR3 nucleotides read TGTGCCAGTAGTAACGCGGAGGTTCTTAGAAATGAGCAGTTCTTC.

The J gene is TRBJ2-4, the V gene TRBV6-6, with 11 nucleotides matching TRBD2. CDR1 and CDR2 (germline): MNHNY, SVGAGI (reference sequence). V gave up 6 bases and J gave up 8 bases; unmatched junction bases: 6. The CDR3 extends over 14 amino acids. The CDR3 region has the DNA TGTGCCAGCAGCGATAGCGGGGGGGCAGACATTCAGTACTTC. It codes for CASSDSGGADIQYF.

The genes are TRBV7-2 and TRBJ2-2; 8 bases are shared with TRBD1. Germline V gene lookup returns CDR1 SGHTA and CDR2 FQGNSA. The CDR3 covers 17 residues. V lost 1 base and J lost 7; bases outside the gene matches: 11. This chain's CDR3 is CASSLEGRGRRGGELFF. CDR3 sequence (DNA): TGTGCCAGCAGCTTAGAAGGCAGGGGGCGGCGAGGCGGGGAGCTGTTTTTT. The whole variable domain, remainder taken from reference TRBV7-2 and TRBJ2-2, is GAGVSQSPSNKVTEKGKDVELRCDPISGHTALYWYRQSLGQGLEFLIYFQGNSAPDKSGLPSDRFSAERTGGSVSTLTIQRTQQEDSAVYLCASSLEGRGRRGGELFFGEGSRLTVL.